These 9 T cell receptor beta chains originate from one sample sequenced in a study of a mutant IDH1 vaccine in newly diagnosed glioma. Time point given: baseline, week 1 (first vaccination visit). Treatment in this sample: pre-vaccination baseline after standard-of-care therapy. Profiled with immunoSEQ multiplex PCR; TCRdb holds only in-frame clones, not every one. The data show tens of thousands of clones, 79% seen once. The input for sequencing was PBMCs, taken from a glioma patient treated with radiotherapy, temozolomide or both. The receptors were sampled from a man aged 45-60 years with glioma.

J is TRBJ1-5 and V is TRBV2, with 7 nucleotides matching TRBD1. This CDR3 is 15 amino acids long. Germline V gives CDR1 SNHLY, CDR2 FYNNEI. V lost 6 bases, J lost 5 bases, and 10 bases stayed unmatched. CDR3 nucleotide sequence: TGTGCCAGCAGCGCTCGAGGGGGCAACGATCAGCCCCAGCATTTT. This translates into CASSARGGNDQPQHF.

This clone has more than one count but fewer than ten. V usage is TRBV2 and J usage is TRBJ1-5, with D possibly TRBD1 on 6 matching bases. This CDR3 is 13 amino acids long. V was pared by 8 bases and J by 7 bases, with 15 bases between. The germline gives CDR1 SNHLY, CDR2 FYNNEI. CDR3 in amino acids: CASGERGQQPQHF. Here the CDR3 DNA reads TGTGCCAGCGGGGAGCGGGGGCAGCAGCCCCAGCATTTT. The whole variable domain, remainder taken from reference TRBV2 and TRBJ1-5, is EPEVTQTPSHQVTQMGQEVILRCVPISNHLYFYWYRQILGQKVEFLVSFYNNEISEKSEIFDDQFSVERPDGSNFTLKIRSTKLEDSAMYFCASGERGQQPQHFGDGTRLSIL.

CDR3 DNA: TGTGCCAGCAGTGTAGGTGTCAGCAGCTCTGGGGCCAACGTCCTGACTTTC. Its protein is CASSVGVSSSGANVLTF. This rearrangement joins TRBV6-1 to TRBJ2-6; D remains ambiguous. This CDR3 comprises 17 residues. Germline CDR1 reads MNHNS; CDR2 reads SASEGT. Trimming took off 4 bases at V and 0 bases at J, with 13 bases between the two ends.

The chain uses TRBV19 and TRBJ1-2, with unresolved D. The ends were cut back, 2 bases at V and 1 base at J, with 5 bases in the middle. From germline, CDR1 is LNHDA and CDR2 SQIVND (reference sequence). This CDR3 comprises 13 residues. CDR3 sequence (DNA): TGTGCCAGTAGTATAAAGATTAACTATGGCTACACCTTC. The encoded protein is CASSIKINYGYTF.

V is TRBV7-2 and J is TRBJ1-5; weak D call: TRBD1 (6 bases). This CDR3 contains 16 residues. The V and J ends lost 2 bases and 12 bases respectively, with 23 bases between them. Per the germline V gene, CDR1 is SGHTA and CDR2 is FQGNSA. Written as DNA, the CDR3 is TGTGCCAGCAGCTTACTACCGGGGGCCAATGTAAGTAACCAGCATTTT. This encodes CASSLLPGANVSNQHF.

In DNA form, the CDR3 reads TGTGCCAGCAGCCGTCATCGGGACAGAGACTCCTACGAGCAGTACTTC. It encodes CASSRHRDRDSYEQYF. This chain uses TRBV27 with TRBJ2-7, with 7 bases aligning to TRBD1. The V gene's germline CDR1 is MNHEY and CDR2 SMNVEV (reference sequence). V lost 6 bases and J lost 0; bases outside the gene matches: 11. The CDR3 is 16 residues long.

The genes are TRBV7-9 and TRBJ1-1, with D possibly being TRBD1 (6 bases). The germline V gene has CDR1 SEHNR and CDR2 FQNEAQ (reference sequence). This CDR3 has 14 amino acids. Trimming cost V 7 bases and J 2 bases, with 14 bases left between them. The CDR3 sequence is CASTPGQANTEAFF. The CDR3 bases are TGTGCCAGCACCCCGGGACAAGCTAACACTGAAGCTTTCTTT.

The chain combines TRBV19 with TRBJ2-2, with a weak D call TRBD1 (6 bases). CDR1 is LNHDA, CDR2 SQIVND, per germline (reference sequence). The CDR3 is 15 amino acids. The germline V and J ends were trimmed by 6 bases and 6 bases, with 17 bases remaining between them. This CDR3 is CASRDPGHPPGELFF. CDR3 bases: TGTGCCAGTAGAGATCCGGGACACCCTCCCGGGGAGCTGTTTTTT. Full variable domain (outside the CDR3, taken from reference TRBV19 and TRBJ2-2): DGGITQSPKYLFRKEGQNVTLSCEQNLNHDAMYWYRQDPGQGLRLIYYSQIVNDFQKGDIAEGYSVSREKKESFPLTVTSAQKNPTAFYLCASRDPGHPPGELFFGEGSRLTVL.

V gene TRBV11-1 combines with J gene TRBJ2-7; 8 bases match TRBD1. V gave up 7 bases and J gave up 2 bases; unmatched junction bases: 7. CDR1 is SGHAT and CDR2 is FQDESV in the germline V gene (reference sequence). The CDR3 totals 14 residues. CDR3 region: CASTLGQGPYEQYF. The CDR3 DNA is TGTGCCAGCACCCTAGGACAGGGACCCTACGAGCAGTACTTC.